Listed here are 8 T cell receptor beta chains from one sample, sequenced in a study of blood T cell repertoires in COVID-19. Here immunoSEQ multiplex PCR was the method, and the copy in TCRdb shows in-frame clones only, minus some. This sample has over 130,000 clones; about three quarters occur once, and the top ten carry approximately 9%. The material sequenced was peripheral blood. These receptors were taken from a woman in her fifties or sixties with active or convalescent COVID-19.

The chain carries TRBV19 and TRBJ1-1; maybe TRBD1 (5 bases). Germline CDR1 LNHDA, CDR2 SQIVND (reference sequence). The CDR3 covers 15 residues. V lost 7 bases to trimming and J lost 2 bases, with 17 bases between them. In DNA form, the CDR3 reads TGTGCCAGTACCATAGGAGGGGAGGTAAACACTGAAGCTTTCTTT. Residues: CASTIGGEVNTEAFF.

V and J are TRBV7-2 and TRBJ2-1; TRBD2 matches 7 bases. CDR3 length equals 13 residues. V shed 7 bases and J 9 bases; nucleotides not matched to a gene: 9. The V gene's germline CDR1 is SGHTA and CDR2 FQGNSA. The CDR3 coding sequence is TGTGCCAGCACCACTGAGAGGGAGGGTGAGCAGTTCTTC. Its protein product is CASTTEREGEQFF.

The V and J genes are TRBV5-6 and TRBJ1-3, with 9 bases identical to TRBD1. Trimming at V came to 3 bases and at J to 0 bases, leaving 4 bases not matched to a gene. The CDR3 is 16 residues long. Germline CDR1 reads SGHDT; CDR2 reads YYEEEE. CDR3 sequence (DNA): TGTGCCAGCAGCTGGGGGACAGGGAGCTCTGGAAACACCATATATTTT. This codes for CASSWGTGSSGNTIYF.

This chain links TRBV10-3 with TRBJ1-4, with a weak D call TRBD1 (6 bases). This CDR3 region has 15 residues. Germline CDR1 reads ENHRY; CDR2 reads SYGVKD. Between the trimmed V and J ends, which lost 1 base and 2 bases, there was a span of 8 bases. For the CDR3, the DNA is TGTGCCATCAGTGAGTTGGGGGCGACTAATGAAAAACTGTTTTTT. As protein: CAISELGATNEKLFF.

This chain connects TRBV7-2 to TRBJ2-7, with D possibly TRBD1 on 5 matching bases. Trimming stripped 0 bases from V and 6 bases from J, with 12 bases between. This CDR3 has 14 residues. Germline-derived CDR1 and CDR2 are SGHTA and FQGNSA. DNA of the CDR3: TGTGCCAGCAGCTTAGCAATGGACACAGCCGAGCAGTACTTC. This encodes CASSLAMDTAEQYF.

In the case of this clone: The same CDR3 also results from other DNA sequences found in this sample. V gene TRBV7-2 combines with J gene TRBJ2-6; 11 bases line up with TRBD1. This CDR3 is 17 amino acids long. The germline CDR1 and CDR2 sequences are SGHTA and FQGNSA. V was clipped by 4 bases and J by 2 bases; unmatched bases: 4. The DNA for the CDR3 is TGTGCCAGCAGCTCTCTGGGACAGGGGGCTGGGGCCAACGTCCTGACTTTC. Encoded protein: CASSSLGQGAGANVLTF.

The chain joins TRBV7-9 to TRBJ2-1; 7 nucleotides agree with TRBD2. In germline, CDR1 is SEHNR, CDR2 FQNEAQ (reference sequence). The trim removed 5 bases at V and 9 bases at J, leaving 13 bases unmatched. The CDR3 totals 15 residues. In DNA, the CDR3 is TGTGCCAGCAGCCCCTCCGGGACTATCATTGCTGAGCAGTTCTTC. This encodes CASSPSGTIIAEQFF. The variable domain in full, with the rest retrieved from reference TRBV7-9 and TRBJ2-1, is DTGVSQNPRHKITKRGQNVTFRCDPISEHNRLYWYRQTLGQGPEFLTYFQNEAQLEKSRLLSDRFSAERPKGSFSTLEIQRTEQGDSAMYLCASSPSGTIIAEQFFGPGTRLTVL.

The chain couples TRBV18 to TRBJ1-3, with a weak D call TRBD1 (6 bases). The CDR3 consists of 17 residues. V was trimmed by 2 bases and J by 1 base, leaving 15 bases between them. The germline CDR1 and CDR2 sequences are KGHSH and LQKENI. The CDR3 DNA reads as TGTGCCAGCTCACCATTGGGGACATCTGTTTCTGGAAACACCATATATTTT. Amino acids: CASSPLGTSVSGNTIYF.